This record covers a single T cell receptor (beta chain). The assay was immunoSEQ multiplex PCR, and TCRdb's table has in-frame clones only and misses some. The data show 120,000 or so clones, about nine tenths seen once. The data were taken from a study of blood T cell repertoires in COVID-19. On the study more broadly: T cells, B-cell-depleted T cells, or PBMCs supplied cDNA or gDNA.

This CDR3 spans 14 amino acids. V was shortened by 7 bases and J by 6 bases, with 15 bases between the two germline ends. The germline V gene encodes CDR1 LNHDA and CDR2 SQIVND (reference sequence). The receptor was derived from a man aged 40-49 years with acute or convalescent COVID-19. The J gene is TRBJ1-4, the V gene TRBV19; perhaps TRBD1 as D (6 bases). Sequencing was done on a sample of peripheral blood. CDR3: CASNQVGHDEKLFF. In DNA form, the CDR3 reads TGTGCCAGTAACCAAGTGGGACACGATGAAAAACTGTTTTTT.